Listed here are 32 T cell receptor beta chains from one sample, sequenced in a study of CD8 T cells in Susac syndrome. A quantity of about 0.45 to 1 ug RNA underwent reverse transcription using random hexamers. MiXCR was run by TCRdb on the immunoSEQ multiplex PCR reads, yielding one entry per CDR3 protein. The table shows roughly 140,000 distinct CDR3 sequences, with roughly 96% occurring only once. The sequenced material came from CD4+ T cells from PBMCs. These receptors were taken from a human donor with Susac syndrome.

The chain joins TRBV18 to TRBJ2-7, with D unclear. Germline V lookup: CDR1 KGHSH, CDR2 LQKENI. This CDR3 contains 13 residues. The germline V and J ends were trimmed by 2 bases and 5 bases, with 10 bases remaining between them. CDR3 amino acids: CASSPRAVNEQYF. In nucleotides, the CDR3 is TGTGCCAGCTCACCAAGAGCAGTCAACGAGCAGTACTTC.

On this clonotype: Germline is not matched at one junction end, which may reflect a read error. This chain connects TRBV15 to TRBJ2-7; D unclear. This CDR3 comprises 13 residues. CDR1 is LNHNV and CDR2 is YYDKDF in the germline V gene (reference sequence). CDR3 region: CATIRDGPREQYF. The CDR3 DNA reads TGTGCCACCATCAGAGATGGCCCCAGGGAGCAGTACTTC.

J is TRBJ2-3 and V is TRBV29-1; no clear D. Per germline, CDR1 SQVTM and CDR2 ANQGSEA. V was pared by 5 bases and J by 2 bases, with 11 bases between. The CDR3 consists of 13 residues. The CDR3 bases are TGCAGCGTTAGTTGGGCGGACACAGATACGCAGTATTTT. Translating it yields CSVSWADTDTQYF.

The CDR3 nucleotides are TGCGCCAGCAGCCAAGATGGGACAGGGGGGGAAGCTTTCTTT. Amino acid sequence: CASSQDGTGGEAFF. The rearrangement uses TRBV4-1 and TRBJ1-1; 11 nucleotides line up with TRBD1. The germline gives CDR1 MGHRA, CDR2 YSYEKL. The CDR3 covers 14 residues. The V segment lost 0 bases and the J segment 8 bases; nucleotides outside the gene matches: 2.

The sample holds a few counts of this clonotype. The gene calls are TRBV11-3 and TRBJ2-1; 9 bases match TRBD2. Germline V gene sequence: CDR1 SGHNT, CDR2 YENEEA. The J segment lost 2 bases and the V segment lost 0 bases, leaving 5 bases of the junction unmatched. The CDR3 has 17 amino acids. This CDR3 is CASSLDQRGAAYNEQFF. DNA for the CDR3: TGTGCCAGCAGCTTAGATCAGCGGGGGGCCGCCTACAATGAGCAGTTCTTC.

The V and J genes are TRBV5-1 and TRBJ1-6; D perhaps matches TRBD1 (5 bases). CDR1 is SGHRS, CDR2 YFSETQ, per germline. Trimming left V 2 bases short and J 7 bases short, with 13 bases between. The CDR3 runs to 15 residues. In DNA form, the CDR3 reads TGCGCCAGCAGCTTAACCGGACAAGAGAATTCACCCCTCCACTTT. It encodes CASSLTGQENSPLHF. Supplemented by reference TRBV5-1 and TRBJ1-6, the full variable domain reads KAGVTQTPRYLIKTRGQQVTLSCSPISGHRSVSWYQQTPGQGLQFLFEYFSETQRNKGNFPGRFSGRQFSNSRSEMNVSTLELGDSALYLCASSLTGQENSPLHFGNGTRLTVT.

The chain joins TRBV5-1 to TRBJ1-4, with TRBD1 matching 7 bases. This CDR3 region has 14 residues. Germline values: CDR1 SGHRS, CDR2 YFSETQ. V trimming: 3 bases; J trimming: 5 bases; junction bases outside the gene matches: 4. This CDR3 reads CASSSTGFNEKLFF. In nucleotides, the CDR3 is TGCGCCAGCAGCTCGACAGGGTTCAATGAAAAACTGTTTTTT. Combining the CDR3 with reference TRBV5-1 and TRBJ1-4 gives the whole variable domain KAGVTQTPRYLIKTRGQQVTLSCSPISGHRSVSWYQQTPGQGLQFLFEYFSETQRNKGNFPGRFSGRQFSNSRSEMNVSTLELGDSALYLCASSSTGFNEKLFFGSGTQLSVL.

This clonotype showed up just once. The CDR3 DNA sequence: TGTGCCAGCAATAAGCGGCCGAGCACCGGGGAGCTGTTTTTT. This translates into CASNKRPSTGELFF. This chain links TRBV2 with TRBJ2-2; TRBD2 might be the D (5 bases). Germline CDR1 and CDR2: SNHLY and FYNNEI. The CDR3 has 14 residues. The ends were cut back, 7 bases at V and 4 bases at J, with 13 bases in the middle.

The chain couples TRBV5-1 to TRBJ2-3; D gene unclear. Looked up from germline, CDR1 is SGHRS and CDR2 is YFSETQ. This CDR3 region has 16 residues. V was shortened by 0 bases and J by 4 bases, with 15 bases between the two germline ends. The CDR3 loop is CASSLAALVAPDTQYF. The CDR3 DNA reads TGCGCCAGCAGCTTGGCCGCCTTGGTAGCCCCAGATACGCAGTATTTT.

The gene calls are TRBV6-5 and TRBJ1-3; 7 bases are a match to TRBD1. CDR1 MNHEY and CDR2 SVGAGI come from the germline V gene. CDR3 size: 13 residues. Germline trimming cut 5 bases from V and 4 bases from J; bases unmatched to any gene: 2. This CDR3 is CASSGTEGNTIYF. CDR3 sequence (DNA): TGTGCCAGCAGTGGGACAGAGGGAAACACCATATATTTT.

V gene TRBV4-1 combines with J gene TRBJ1-1, with 10 bases lining up with TRBD1. This CDR3 region has 15 residues. Germline V lookup: CDR1 MGHRA, CDR2 YSYEKL. After removal of 0 bases from V and 10 bases from J, the junction contained 8 bases not matched to a gene. CDR3 sequence: CASSQEGTGVTRAFF. The CDR3 DNA is TGCGCCAGCAGCCAAGAAGGGACAGGGGTTACTCGAGCTTTCTTT.

V gene TRBV24-1 combines with J gene TRBJ2-2, with 8 bases that match TRBD1. Germline V CDR1 and CDR2: KGHDR, SFDVKD. The CDR3 totals 16 residues. With 3 bases clipped from V and 1 base from J, the junction kept 3 bases outside the gene matches. The CDR3 loop is CATSDRTGWNTGELFF. In nucleotides, the CDR3 is TGTGCCACCAGTGATCGGACAGGGTGGAACACCGGGGAGCTGTTTTTT.

The gene calls are TRBV9 and TRBJ2-1; a weak D match, TRBD2 (5 bases). V was cut by 0 bases and J by 7 bases, with 17 bases left in between. Germline V CDR1 and CDR2: SGDLS, YYNGEE. CDR3 size: 16 residues. As DNA, the CDR3 is TGTGCCAGCAGCGTAGTAGGGCTAGCTACGTTGAATGAGCAGTTCTTC. Amino acids: CASSVVGLATLNEQFF.

The table lists this clonotype with a count of one. The chain has TRBV7-2 and TRBJ2-7, with D tentatively TRBD2 (7 bases). CDR3 length equals 16 residues. The germline V gene encodes CDR1 SGHTA and CDR2 FQGNSA. Trimming stripped 5 bases from V and 2 bases from J, with 19 bases between. The CDR3 spells CASSPWAGRGTYEQYF. The DNA for the CDR3 is TGTGCCAGCAGCCCCTGGGCAGGGAGGGGGACCTACGAGCAGTACTTC. The variable domain in full, with the rest retrieved from reference TRBV7-2 and TRBJ2-7, is GAGVSQSPSNKVTEKGKDVELRCDPISGHTALYWYRQSLGQGLEFLIYFQGNSAPDKSGLPSDRFSAERTGGSVSTLTIQRTQQEDSAVYLCASSPWAGRGTYEQYFGPGTRLTVT.

The chain joins TRBV3-1 to TRBJ1-2; 9 nucleotides align to TRBD1. Germline V gene data show CDR1 as LGHDT and CDR2 as YNNKEL (reference sequence). Trimming cost V 3 bases and J 13 bases; bases outside gene matches: 6. The CDR3 is 12 amino acids. The CDR3 here is CASSQRDRACTF. The CDR3 DNA reads TGTGCCAGCAGCCAGCGGGACAGGGCTTGCACCTTC.

V usage is TRBV20-1 and J usage is TRBJ2-5; D may correspond to TRBD1 or TRBD2 (5 bases each). The germline V and J ends were trimmed by 6 bases and 2 bases, with 10 bases remaining between them. The germline CDR1 and CDR2 sequences are DFQATT and SNEGSKA (reference sequence). The length of the CDR3 is 12 residues. The CDR3 DNA reads as TGCAGTGCCAGGGACGAGCAAGAGACCCAGTACTTC. Protein sequence: CSARDEQETQYF.

J is TRBJ2-3 and V is TRBV7-9, with 9 bases that match TRBD2. This CDR3 spans 15 amino acids. CDR1 and CDR2 (germline): SEHNR, FQNEAQ (reference sequence). V was clipped by 5 bases and J by 6 bases; unmatched bases: 9. CDR3 amino acids: CASSLSGGPPDTQYF. The DNA for the CDR3 is TGTGCCAGCAGCCTTAGCGGGGGTCCCCCCGATACGCAGTATTTT.

The chain has TRBV20-1 and TRBJ2-3; unclear D gene. The CDR3 consists of 13 residues. V was clipped by 1 base and J by 1 base, with 6 bases between them. CDR1 and CDR2 from the germline V gene are DFQATT and SNEGSKA (reference sequence). The CDR3 region is CSARGIGTDTQYF. The CDR3 bases are TGCAGTGCTAGAGGAATCGGCACAGATACGCAGTATTTT.

The chain couples TRBV9 to TRBJ2-3, with 11 bases fitting TRBD2. Per germline, CDR1 SGDLS and CDR2 YYNGEE. The CDR3 length is 16 residues. The V segment lost 3 bases and the J segment 2 bases; nucleotides outside the gene matches: 5. For the CDR3, the DNA is TGTGCCAGCAGCGACACTAGCGGGGGCCCCACAGATACGCAGTATTTT. Amino acid sequence: CASSDTSGGPTDTQYF.

The rearrangement uses TRBV7-2 and TRBJ2-7; D is ambiguous. CDR3 length: 13 amino acids. The V gene lost 1 base and the J gene lost 2 bases, with 6 bases spanning the gap. CDR1 and CDR2 (germline): SGHTA, FQGNSA. The DNA of the CDR3 is TGTGCCAGCAGCTTAGTTGGCCCCTACGAGCAGTACTTC. Its translation is CASSLVGPYEQYF.

The chain combines TRBV5-1 with TRBJ2-5, with a tentative D call TRBD1 (6 bases). The germline V and J ends were trimmed by 4 bases and 2 bases, with 12 bases remaining between them. CDR3 size: 14 residues. CDR1 is SGHRS, CDR2 YFSETQ, per germline. The CDR3, as DNA: TGCGCCAGCAGCCCGAGGACAGTACAAGAGACCCAGTACTTC. Translated: CASSPRTVQETQYF. The entire variable domain, with the rest obtained from reference TRBV5-1 and TRBJ2-5, is as follows: KAGVTQTPRYLIKTRGQQVTLSCSPISGHRSVSWYQQTPGQGLQFLFEYFSETQRNKGNFPGRFSGRQFSNSRSEMNVSTLELGDSALYLCASSPRTVQETQYFGPGTRLLVL.

The chain is built from TRBV5-1 and TRBJ2-3; D remains ambiguous. The CDR3 spans 12 residues. Per the germline V gene, CDR1 is SGHRS and CDR2 is YFSETQ. Trimming pared 7 bases from V and 7 bases from J, leaving 13 bases between. The CDR3 protein is CASGQDGYTQYF. CDR3 DNA sequence: TGCGCCAGCGGGCAGGACGGTTATACGCAGTATTTT.

The chain combines TRBV19 with TRBJ1-4; 8 positions agree with TRBD1. CDR1 is LNHDA, CDR2 SQIVND, per germline (reference sequence). The CDR3 is 15 residues long. V dropped 1 base and J dropped 12; count of bases not matched to a gene: 10. CDR3 sequence reads: CASSIGGALTGELFF. The CDR3, as DNA: TGTGCCAGTAGTATAGGGGGGGCCTTGACAGGGGAACTGTTTTTT.

V and J are TRBV6-1 and TRBJ2-7; TRBD2 is a possible D gene (7 bases). The CDR3 has 13 amino acids. Germline-derived CDR1 and CDR2 are MNHNS and SASEGT. The V gene lost 7 bases and the J gene lost 0 bases, with 10 bases spanning the gap. The CDR3 here is CASKRDTSYEQYF. CDR3 sequence (DNA): TGTGCCAGCAAGCGGGACACCTCCTACGAGCAGTACTTC.

The rearrangement uses TRBV3-1 and TRBJ2-5; D is perhaps TRBD2 (6 bases). V gave up 1 base and J gave up 1 base, with 10 bases separating them. The CDR3 has 15 amino acids. The germline gives CDR1 LGHDT, CDR2 YNNKEL (reference sequence). The CDR3 bases are TGTGCCAGCAGCCAAGCACTAGCAGGCCAAGAGACCCAGTACTTC. This encodes CASSQALAGQETQYF.

The J gene is TRBJ2-7, the V gene TRBV11-2; unclear D gene. With 2 bases removed from V and 6 bases from J, the gap between germline ends came to 5 bases. The CDR3 length is 11 residues. In germline, CDR1 is SGHAT, CDR2 FQNNGV. The CDR3 DNA reads TGTGCCAGCAGCTTACCGGCCGAGCAGTACTTC. This gives the protein CASSLPAEQYF.

The chain is built from TRBV7-2 and TRBJ1-1; D is uncertain. The V end lost 6 bases, the J end lost 0 bases, and 11 bases lay between the germline ends. CDR1 is SGHTA and CDR2 is FQGNSA in the germline V gene. The CDR3 contains 14 residues. The CDR3 here is CASSWSGVNTEAFF. The CDR3 DNA reads as TGTGCCAGCAGTTGGAGTGGGGTGAACACTGAAGCTTTCTTT.

The chain is built from TRBV9 and TRBJ2-5; TRBD1 aligns across 7 bases. V was clipped by 4 bases and J by 5 bases; unmatched bases: 11. This CDR3 contains 15 residues. CDR1 and CDR2 from the germline V gene are SGDLS and YYNGEE. Here the CDR3 reads CASSSSPGTAETQYF. CDR3 nucleotides: TGTGCCAGCAGCTCTTCACCAGGGACAGCCGAGACCCAGTACTTC. The entire variable domain, with the rest obtained from reference TRBV9 and TRBJ2-5, is as follows: DSGVTQTPKHLITATGQRVTLRCSPRSGDLSVYWYQQSLDQGLQFLIQYYNGEERAKGNILERFSAQQFPDLHSELNLSSLELGDSALYFCASSSSPGTAETQYFGPGTRLLVL.

V gene TRBV9 combines with J gene TRBJ2-1; D gene uncertain. The CDR3 spans 11 residues. V was pared by 0 bases and J by 7 bases, with 2 bases between. Germline CDR1 reads SGDLS; CDR2 reads YYNGEE. CDR3 residues: CASSVANEQFF. CDR3 coding DNA: TGTGCCAGCAGCGTAGCTAATGAGCAGTTCTTC.

J is TRBJ2-3 and V is TRBV3-1; D possibly matches TRBD1 or TRBD2 (5 bases each). This CDR3 comprises 14 residues. V lost 4 bases to trimming and J lost 2 bases, with 10 bases between them. Germline V CDR1 and CDR2: LGHDT, YNNKEL (reference sequence). The CDR3 DNA reads TGTGCCAGCAGCCCTGGGACCCCCACAGATACGCAGTATTTT. It yields the protein CASSPGTPTDTQYF.

The CDR3 bases are TGCGCCAGCAGTCAATCTCAAAAGCCGGGACGGCAATACCACGAGCAGTACTTC. Encoded protein: CASSQSQKPGRQYHEQYF. The V gene is TRBV23-1, the J gene TRBJ2-7; possibly TRBD1 or TRBD2 for D (5 bases each). TRBV23-1 is given ORF status, its function remaining uncertain. This CDR3 is built from 18 residues. V was shortened by 0 bases and J by 5 bases, with 23 bases between the two germline ends.

The J gene is TRBJ2-3, the V gene TRBV12-3 or TRBV12-4, with unresolved D. The CDR3 totals 16 residues. V was pared by 1 base and J by 2 bases, with 13 bases between. As DNA, the CDR3 is TGTGCCAGCAGTTTAGGTACAGACCAGGCCACAGATACGCAGTATTTT. This encodes CASSLGTDQATDTQYF.